This passage covers 25 T cell receptor beta chains from one sample sequenced in a study of blood T cell repertoires in COVID-19. Sequencing was performed with immunoSEQ multiplex PCR; in TCRdb, only in-frame clones are kept and a portion is missing. The sample carries 350,000 to 400,000 clones, approximately 87% recorded once. Sequenced material: PBMCs or T cells enriched from blood (not recorded which). These receptors originate from a woman aged 25 to 39 with acute COVID-19.

The chain links TRBV19 to TRBJ2-1, with a tentative D call TRBD2 (6 bases). The CDR3 runs 14 residues. Deletions cut 5 bases from V and 5 bases from J, with 13 bases between. Germline V gives CDR1 LNHDA, CDR2 SQIVND (reference sequence). This chain's CDR3 is CASSPEAGNNEQFF. In nucleotides, the CDR3 is TGTGCCAGTAGTCCCGAAGCGGGTAACAATGAGCAGTTCTTC.

This clone was seen a single time. The CDR3 coding sequence is TGCGCCAGCAGCCGCGCGACTAGCGGGGCGAACAATGAGCAGTTCTTC. As protein: CASSRATSGANNEQFF. The chain employs TRBV4-1 and TRBJ2-1; TRBD2 matches at 11 bases. This CDR3 is 16 amino acids long. Germline V gene lookup returns CDR1 MGHRA and CDR2 YSYEKL. V gave up 4 bases and J gave up 5 bases; unmatched junction bases: 7.

This clone is a singleton in its sample. The rearrangement links TRBV2 to TRBJ2-2; 7 bases are shared with TRBD1. V trimming: 7 bases; J trimming: 2 bases; junction bases outside the gene matches: 4. The germline gives CDR1 SNHLY, CDR2 FYNNEI. The CDR3 is 14 residues long. CDR3 in amino acids: CASKGDSNTGELFF. Written as DNA, the CDR3 is TGTGCCAGCAAGGGGGACAGCAACACCGGGGAGCTGTTTTTT.

The V and J genes are TRBV7-2 and TRBJ2-3; D remains ambiguous. Germline V CDR1 and CDR2: SGHTA, FQGNSA. Trimming cost V 5 bases and J 3 bases, with 15 bases left between them. CDR3 size: 15 residues. CDR3: CASSPRVGRTDTQYF. CDR3 DNA sequence: TGTGCCAGCAGCCCCCGGGTGGGTCGGACAGATACGCAGTATTTT.

Comments on this clone: The limits of the CDR3 on the DNA are not certain, so only TCRdb's listed CDR3 is given. The rearrangement links TRBV12-1 to TRBJ1-2. TRBV12-1 is given as a pseudogene. The CDR3 spans 15 residues, counting both ends. The CDR3 reads CSSSFGPGTEYGYTF.

The chain recombines TRBV9 with TRBJ2-3, with 7 bases lining up with TRBD2. V gave up 0 bases and J gave up 1 base; unmatched junction bases: 2. The CDR3 contains 15 residues. Germline CDR1 reads SGDLS; CDR2 reads YYNGEE. CDR3 loop: CASSVDRGGTDTQYF. As DNA, the CDR3 is TGTGCCAGCAGCGTAGATCGGGGGGGCACAGATACGCAGTATTTT.

This chain uses TRBV18 with TRBJ2-1; 9 bases are a match to TRBD1. Germline CDR1 KGHSH, CDR2 LQKENI. This CDR3 comprises 14 residues. V lost 3 bases, J lost 6 bases, and 3 bases stayed unmatched. CDR3 amino acids: CASSPPGQGNEQFF. CDR3 DNA: TGTGCCAGCTCACCTCCGGGACAGGGCAATGAGCAGTTCTTC.

The DNA for the CDR3 is TGTGCCAGCAGCTTAGCCCAGGGAAGGGGGAACACTGAAGCTTTCTTT. Amino acids: CASSLAQGRGNTEAFF. This chain uses TRBV7-6 with TRBJ1-1; tentatively, D is TRBD1 (5 bases). The germline CDR1 and CDR2 sequences are SGHVS and FNYEAQ. The CDR3 covers 16 residues. The V and J ends lost 0 bases and 1 base respectively, with 12 bases between them.

The chain couples TRBV4-3 to TRBJ1-2; D unclear. The CDR3 is 15 residues long. Germline-derived CDR1 and CDR2 are LGHNA and YSLEER. V was shortened by 0 bases and J by 0 bases, with 8 bases between the two germline ends. The CDR3 loop reads CASSQDAGANYGYTF. CDR3 nucleotide sequence: TGCGCCAGCAGCCAAGACGCGGGCGCTAACTATGGCTACACCTTC.

In DNA, the CDR3 is TGTGCCAGCAGCTCGTGGACAGGGGATTCACCCCTCCACTTT. This sequence encodes CASSSWTGDSPLHF. The J gene is TRBJ1-6, the V gene TRBV7-2; 9 bases line up with TRBD1. With V trimmed by 4 bases and J by 8 bases, 3 bases remained unmatched. The germline gives CDR1 SGHTA, CDR2 FQGNSA. The CDR3 has 14 residues.

The rearrangement joins TRBV27 to TRBJ2-7; 9 bases fit TRBD1. The germline V gene encodes CDR1 MNHEY and CDR2 SMNVEV (reference sequence). J lost 2 bases, V lost 10 bases, and 12 bases had no gene match. The CDR3 spans 15 residues. This CDR3 is CATAAGTGFPYEQYF. CDR3 bases: TGTGCCACCGCGGCCGGGACAGGGTTCCCCTACGAGCAGTACTTC.

The rearrangement uses TRBV21-1 and TRBJ2-3; the tabulated D call, TRBD2, remains unverified against the DNA. TRBV21-1 is flagged as a pseudogene. The CDR3 loop spans 18 amino acids. CDR3 nucleotides: TGTGCCAGCAGCCCTAGGAGGTCTCACCGGACCCCCTCGGATACGCAGTATTTT. It specifies CASSPRRSHRTPSDTQYF.

V usage is TRBV5-1 and J usage is TRBJ1-2, with unresolved D. V lost 1 base to trimming and J lost 8 bases, with 6 bases between them. The germline V gene encodes CDR1 SGHRS and CDR2 YFSETQ. The CDR3 is made up of 11 amino acids. This CDR3 reads CASSLNSGYTF. Written as DNA, the CDR3 is TGCGCCAGCAGCTTGAACAGCGGCTACACCTTC.

The DNA for the CDR3 is TGTGCCAGCAGTGAAGAGGGGGGGCGACTATGGTCACCCCTCCACTTT. Encoded protein: CASSEEGGRLWSPLHF. The rearrangement joins TRBV6-1 to TRBJ1-6; a weak D match, TRBD1 (6 bases). This CDR3 contains 16 residues. Germline V gene lookup returns CDR1 MNHNS and CDR2 SASEGT. V shed 1 base and J shed 10 bases, with 17 bases lying between them.

J is TRBJ1-5 and V is TRBV7-6, with 8 bases identical to TRBD1. Trimming took 5 bases from V and 4 from J; bases not matched to a gene: 4. From germline, CDR1 is SGHVS and CDR2 FNYEAQ. The CDR3 has 14 amino acids. The CDR3 region has the DNA TGTGCCAGCAGCCTAAGGACAGGGAATCAGCCCCAGCATTTT. Residues: CASSLRTGNQPQHF.

The V and J genes are TRBV30 and TRBJ2-7, with TRBD2 matching 9 bases. The V gene end was trimmed by 3 bases and the J gene end by 0 bases; junction bases not matched to a gene: 0. The CDR3 has 13 amino acids. CDR1 is GTSNPN, CDR2 SVGIG, per germline (reference sequence). The CDR3 coding sequence is TGTGCCTGGAGGACTAGCGGCTCCTACGAGCAGTACTTC. Translation gives CAWRTSGSYEQYF.

CDR3 region: CASSLGWGAGTEAFF. The CDR3 DNA follows: TGTGCCAGCTCCTTGGGTTGGGGAGCTGGAACTGAAGCTTTCTTT. The genes are TRBV5-5 and TRBJ1-1, with unresolved D. CDR1 SGHKS and CDR2 YYEKEE come from the germline V gene (reference sequence). V lost 7 bases and J lost 5, with 21 bases in between. The CDR3 has 15 residues.

This clone was recorded only once. The V call is TRBV9, the J call TRBJ1-2, with a weak D call TRBD1 (5 bases). CDR1 and CDR2 (germline): SGDLS, YYNGEE. The CDR3 extends over 12 amino acids. With 3 bases removed from V and 10 bases from J, the gap between germline ends came to 13 bases. The CDR3: CASSATGIYYTF. The CDR3 nucleotides are TGTGCCAGCAGCGCAACAGGAATTTACTACACCTTC.

This clone was recorded only once. This sequence joins TRBV6-5 and TRBJ1-1, with 7 positions matching TRBD1. V lost 6 bases and J lost 7; bases outside the gene matches: 8. This CDR3 comprises 13 residues. Germline CDR1 and CDR2: MNHEY and SVGAGI. This CDR3 is CASSITGDREAFF. The CDR3 DNA sequence: TGTGCCAGCAGCATTACAGGGGACCGTGAAGCTTTCTTT.

This clone was found a few times. This chain links TRBV5-4 with TRBJ1-2, with D possibly TRBD1 on 5 matching bases. Germline lookup yields CDR1 SGHNT and CDR2 YYREEE (reference sequence). Deletions cut 0 bases from V and 3 bases from J, with 9 bases between. CDR3 length: 14 residues. The CDR3 coding sequence is TGTGCCAGCAGCTTGGTGGGGCTCGACTATGGCTACACCTTC. Its protein product is CASSLVGLDYGYTF.

V and J are TRBV3-1 (or the pseudogene TRBV3-2) and TRBJ1-4, with D perhaps matching TRBD1 (6 bases). The CDR3 has 20 amino acids. The germline V gene has CDR1 LGHDT and CDR2 YNNKEL (reference sequence). V gave up 4 bases and J gave up 0 bases, with 24 bases separating them. CDR3 loop: CASSRQQGERVGATNEKLFF. The DNA of the CDR3 is TGTGCCAGCAGCCGACAACAGGGAGAGAGGGTTGGTGCAACTAATGAAAAACTGTTTTTT.

The chain joins TRBV5-1 to TRBJ2-1; tentative D call: TRBD2 (7 bases). This CDR3 is built from 15 residues. Germline V lookup: CDR1 SGHRS, CDR2 YFSETQ. Trimming cost V 4 bases and J 1 base, with 12 bases left between them. The CDR3: CASSLKGGSYNEQFF. Written as DNA, the CDR3 is TGCGCCAGCAGCCTGAAGGGGGGGTCCTACAATGAGCAGTTCTTC.

Regarding this clone: This same CDR3 is encoded by further DNA sequences in the sample. This chain links TRBV18 with TRBJ1-2; D may be TRBD1 (5 bases). This CDR3 comprises 12 residues. Trimming cost V 2 bases and J 6 bases, with 7 bases left between them. Germline V CDR1 and CDR2: KGHSH, LQKENI. The DNA of the CDR3 is TGTGCCAGCTCACCAAAAGGGGATGGCTACACCTTC. Translated: CASSPKGDGYTF. The whole variable domain, remainder taken from reference TRBV18 and TRBJ1-2, is NAGVMQNPRHLVRRRGQEARLRCSPMKGHSHVYWYRQLPEEGLKFMVYLQKENIIDESGMPKERFSAEFPKEGPSILRIQQVVRGDSAAYFCASSPKGDGYTFGSGTRLTVV.

This clone was recorded once. The V and J genes are TRBV9 and TRBJ1-1; a weak D match, TRBD1 (6 bases). This CDR3 has 13 amino acids. Trimming took off 4 bases at V and 7 bases at J, with 14 bases between the two ends. From germline, CDR1 is SGDLS and CDR2 YYNGEE. The CDR3 spells CASSSTGGGEAFF. The CDR3 DNA reads TGTGCCAGCAGCTCCACGGGAGGGGGTGAAGCTTTCTTT.

The chain couples TRBV11-2 to TRBJ1-1; TRBD1 matches 7 bases. V lost 2 bases to trimming and J lost 4 bases; unmatched junction nucleotides: 7. The CDR3 extends over 15 amino acids. Germline V gives CDR1 SGHAT, CDR2 FQNNGV. The chain's CDR3 is CASSLKTGLSTEAFF. CDR3 DNA sequence: TGTGCCAGCAGCTTAAAGACAGGGTTGAGCACTGAAGCTTTCTTT.